This T cell receptor (beta chain) was recorded in a study of Ad26.COV2.S vaccination and SARS-CoV-2 variants (dated by TCRdb to the early 2020s). Concerning the study at large: Vaccine-arm donors came from COV1001, a multicentre, randomized, double-blind, placebo-controlled phase I-IIa trial of Ad26.COV2.S in healthy adults. Participants in the trial were split at random into five groups of five each, receiving low-dose or high-dose Ad26.COV2.S once or twice, or else placebo on both occasions. Sequencing of the TCRbeta repertoire served to evaluate the specificity and breadth of SARS-CoV-2-reactive T cell receptors following Ad26.COV2.S vaccination. A total of some 30 samples were included in the TCR-sequenced set, comprising roughly 20 Ad26.COV2.S vaccine recipients, 5 placebo recipients and 8 SARS-CoV-2 convalescent individuals. Ad26.COV2.S was given intramuscularly at 5x10^10 or 1x10^11 viral particles, as a single shot or as two shots 56 days apart. Blinding of investigators to trial group allocation was maintained during experiments and outcome assessment. Broad study findings and their caveats: Comparable non-spike TCR breadth was observed between vaccine and placebo recipients, consistent with only spike being contained in the vaccine. The study was not powered for comparison of responses between vaccine doses or regimens. According to the authors, total T cell responses may have been underestimated by the TCR breadth and depth analyses. Spike-specific TCR breadth was higher in Ad26.COV2.S recipients than in placebo recipients (P = 0.0014). Substantial breadth of spike-specific CD8+ and CD4+ T cell responses was reported after vaccination.

Counted from cysteine to phenylalanine, this CDR3 has 16 amino acids. Only the CDR3 DNA stays, 48 bases, in frame from base 1. Trimming leaves V shorter by 6 bases and J shorter by 4 bases, with the junction holding 9 bases beyond the gene matches. As encoded in the germline V gene (reference sequence), CDR1 is MNHEY while CDR2 is SMNVEV. The immunoSEQ Assay was the method used to sequence TCRbeta CDR3 regions. After extraction, genomic DNA underwent amplification by bias-controlled multiplex PCR, followed by high-throughput sequencing. On the authors' methods: To quantify the absolute abundance of each unique TCRbeta CDR3 region, sequences were collapsed and filtered. Usable DNA was measured by amplifying reference genes present in all nucleated cells, and TCRbeta template counts were normalized to that usable DNA to estimate T cell fraction. Repertoire TCRs were annotated as SARS-CoV-2-specific when V gene, CDR3 amino acid sequence and J gene were exactly matched to a known reactive TCR set. MIRA supplied the reference SARS-CoV-2 TCR set, which was filtered for enrichment in COVID-19-positive ImmuneCODE repertoires so that public or cross-reactive TCRs were removed. Using the MIRA antigens, annotated TCRs were further analysed by specific ORF or by position within an ORF. Breadth was defined as the number of annotated unique rearrangements divided by the total number of unique productive rearrangements, and depth was defined as the summed frequency of the annotated unique rearrangements. Group comparisons of TCR breadth used two-sided Wilcoxon rank-sum tests. In TCRdb, the immuneACCESS table is reduced to in-frame sequences with V and J assigned. These tables do not hold every clone; where another copy was compared, an unresolved V gene accounts for under half, and the others remain unexplained. Clone size and V and J calls were adopted from that table, with D and trimming inferred from the DNA. The sample has over 450,000 clones on record, about 88% of them singletons. Approximately 1.7% of the sample comes from the top ten.

As concerns this clone: Its antigen remains unidentified. Nothing much larger sits one base from this clone, and base qualities are not available.

The sample's treatment or condition, from its label and the paper: some 20 received Ad26.COV2.S at low or high dose, single or two shots; several received placebo; per-sample allocation not given. Repertoires of vaccine and placebo recipients were sequenced from samples collected on day 63 after the first injection. In Cohort 1b, about 27 adults aged 18-55 years were enrolled at a single site in Boston, USA, between 29 July and 7 August 2020. Ad26.COV2.S was a replication-incompetent adenovirus type 26 vector expressing a prefusion-stabilized SARS-CoV-2 spike protein from the original Wuhan strain.

The sequence was collected from a person between 18 and 65 years old who received the Ad26.COV2.S COVID-19 vaccine or a placebo. The chain is encoded by TRBV27 joined to TRBJ2-2; a stretch of 9 junction bases matches TRBD2. The sample was peripheral blood, taken in a trial of Ad26.COV2.S vaccine versus placebo. The encoded CDR3 is CASRTGGGAGTGELFF. The DNA reads as follows: TGTGCCAGCAGAACGGGCGGGGGGGCCGGCACCGGGGAGCTGTTTTTT.